The 27 T cell receptor beta chains in this list originate from one sample, sequenced in a study of T cells expressing NK-cell markers. Reanalyzing the 5' RACE reads, TCRdb keeps one entry per CDR3 protein, without DNA. This sample lists 150,000 or so distinct CDR3 sequences; its ten largest clones have roughly 18%. The sample was blood T cells: a sorted CD56 or NKG2C T cell subset, CD4+ or CD8+ T cells, or bulk PBMC T cells (not recorded which). The receptors come from a woman aged 18-69 years in good health.

The chain links TRBV2 to TRBJ1-1; absent DNA, TCRdb's TRBD1 call cannot be checked. Germline CDR1 SNHLY, CDR2 FYNNEI. The CDR3 loop spans 14 amino acids. The CDR3 sequence: CASTRQGGGTEAFF.

The chain employs TRBV11-2 and TRBJ1-3; absent DNA, TCRdb's TRBD1 call cannot be checked. The CDR3 runs 16 residues. CDR1 is SGHAT and CDR2 is FQNNGV in the germline V gene. The CDR3 reads CASSPHLGQGGNTIYF. Full variable domain (outside the CDR3, taken from reference TRBV11-2 and TRBJ1-3): EAGVAQSPRYKIIEKRQSVAFWCNPISGHATLYWYQQILGQGPKLLIQFQNNGVVDDSQLPKDRFSAERLKGVDSTLKIQPAKLEDSAVYLCASSPHLGQGGNTIYFGEGSWLTVV.

The chain has TRBV7-8 and TRBJ2-2; the D call of TRBD2 rests on TCRdb alone, since no DNA is present to check it. This CDR3 has 15 residues. The germline gives CDR1 SGHVS, CDR2 FQNEAQ. The CDR3 here is CASSAGIINTGELFF.

This chain joins TRBV6-5 and TRBJ1-6; TCRdb outputs TRBD1, but without DNA this stays unchecked. Germline V gene sequence: CDR1 MNHEY, CDR2 SVGAGI. The CDR3 length is 12 residues. CDR3 sequence: CIGTDYNSPLHF.

V usage is TRBV24-1 and J usage is TRBJ2-2. In germline, CDR1 is KGHDR, CDR2 SFDVKD. CDR3 size: 11 residues. CDR3 sequence reads: CATRGTGELFF.

The chain has TRBV18 and TRBJ1-5. This CDR3 region has 15 residues. Germline V gene data show CDR1 as KGHSH and CDR2 as LQKENI. CDR3 residues: CASSPQGYSNQPQHF.

This CDR3 is CAISETGTGPNFGKNIQYF. The V call is TRBV10-3, the J call TRBJ2-4; TCRdb reports TRBD1, a call that lacks DNA to check it against. Germline V lookup: CDR1 ENHRY, CDR2 SYGVKD. The CDR3 has 19 residues.

V gene TRBV2 combines with J gene TRBJ2-5; TCRdb reports TRBD1, a call that lacks DNA to check it against. The germline gives CDR1 SNHLY, CDR2 FYNNEI. The CDR3 runs to 16 residues. CDR3 residues: CASSEPGTGGFETQYF.

The CDR3 region is CASSSSAYTEAFF. The V and J genes are TRBV7-3 and TRBJ1-1. The CDR3 is 13 amino acids. From germline, CDR1 is SGHTA and CDR2 FQGTGA.

The chain combines TRBV5-1 with TRBJ2-4; the D call from TCRdb, TRBD1, cannot be confirmed without DNA. The CDR3 is made up of 15 amino acids. CDR1 and CDR2 (germline): SGHRS, YFSETQ. The CDR3 protein is CASSPTRQGLVIQYF.

The CDR3 sequence: CASSLGLAAVNEQFF. This chain joins TRBV7-6 and TRBJ2-1. Germline CDR1 reads SGHVS; CDR2 reads FNYEAQ. The CDR3 consists of 15 residues.

CDR3 sequence: CASSTLAGDTDTQYF. The chain has TRBV5-1 and TRBJ2-3; the TCRdb call, TRBD2, lacks DNA for checking. This CDR3 has 15 residues. Germline CDR1 SGHRS, CDR2 YFSETQ.

J is TRBJ1-3 and V is TRBV20-1. CDR3 length: 12 amino acids. Germline assignment: CDR1 DFQATT and CDR2 SNEGSKA (reference sequence). This CDR3 reads CSATRSQNTIYF.

The chain couples TRBV3-1 to TRBJ2-1; TCRdb's D call, TRBD1, is unchecked because there is no DNA. The CDR3 is 15 residues long. CDR1 and CDR2 (germline): LGHDT, YNNKEL (reference sequence). The CDR3 protein is CASRETVSSYNEQFF.

V gene TRBV3-1 combines with J gene TRBJ2-7. The CDR3 loop spans 15 amino acids. Germline values: CDR1 LGHDT, CDR2 YNNKEL (reference sequence). The CDR3 here is CASSQGYGISYEQYF.

The chain uses TRBV5-1 and TRBJ2-3. This CDR3 comprises 12 residues. Germline assignment: CDR1 SGHRS and CDR2 YFSETQ. CDR3 sequence reads: CASSLDRSPQYF.

This chain joins TRBV10-3 and TRBJ2-1; TCRdb calls TRBD1, which cannot be checked without DNA. This CDR3 contains 12 residues. In germline, CDR1 is ENHRY, CDR2 SYGVKD. The CDR3 region is CATTRSGNEQFF.

The chain uses TRBV7-8 and TRBJ1-1; without DNA, the TCRdb call of TRBD1 cannot be checked. Germline-derived CDR1 and CDR2 are SGHVS and FQNEAQ. The CDR3 runs 16 residues. The CDR3 here is CASSSPTGQGRTEAFF. The variable domain in full, completed from reference TRBV7-8 and TRBJ1-1, reads GAGVSQSPRYKVAKRGQDVALRCDPISGHVSLFWYQQALGQGPEFLTYFQNEAQLDKSGLPSDRFFAERPEGSVSTLKIQRTQQEDSAVYLCASSSPTGQGRTEAFFGQGTRLTVV.

J is TRBJ1-6 and V is TRBV7-9. Per the germline V gene, CDR1 is SEHNR and CDR2 is FQNEAQ (reference sequence). This CDR3 has 14 residues. This CDR3 is CASSLAGSNSPLHF.

This chain uses TRBV4-1 with TRBJ1-4. This CDR3 has 15 residues. CDR1 and CDR2 from the germline V gene are MGHRA and YSYEKL. CDR3 sequence reads: CASSQEGRLNEKLFF.

This chain links TRBV5-6 with TRBJ2-7; the TCRdb D gene call, TRBD2, has no DNA to confirm it. The CDR3 covers 16 residues. Germline lookup yields CDR1 SGHDT and CDR2 YYEEEE. The CDR3 protein is CASSLDPSGGAYEQYF.

V and J are TRBV27 and TRBJ2-3; TCRdb's D gene call, TRBD2, goes unchecked for lack of DNA. Germline assignment: CDR1 MNHEY and CDR2 SMNVEV (reference sequence). This CDR3 contains 15 residues. CDR3 residues: CASSSSGRPPDTQYF.

V gene TRBV5-8 combines with J gene TRBJ2-3. This CDR3 has 14 amino acids. Germline values: CDR1 SGHTS, CDR2 YDEGEE. Here the CDR3 reads CASSLDGRTDTQYF.

V and J are TRBV5-1 and TRBJ2-5; checking the TCRdb D call of TRBD2 is not possible without DNA. Germline V lookup: CDR1 SGHRS, CDR2 YFSETQ. This CDR3 region has 17 residues. The CDR3 region is CASSLGLAGGYQETQYF. Full variable domain (outside the CDR3, taken from reference TRBV5-1 and TRBJ2-5): KAGVTQTPRYLIKTRGQQVTLSCSPISGHRSVSWYQQTPGQGLQFLFEYFSETQRNKGNFPGRFSGRQFSNSRSEMNVSTLELGDSALYLCASSLGLAGGYQETQYFGPGTRLLVL.

The chain couples TRBV12-3 or TRBV12-4 to TRBJ2-2. The length of the CDR3 is 15 residues. CDR3 in amino acids: CASTPVLAGAGELFF.

The V and J genes are TRBV20-1 and TRBJ2-1; the D gene TCRdb calls, TRBD2, cannot be checked with no DNA. Germline V gene lookup returns CDR1 DFQATT and CDR2 SNEGSKA (reference sequence). The CDR3 consists of 14 residues. The CDR3 spells CSANGLAGGNEQFF.

J is TRBJ2-7 and V is TRBV7-9; TCRdb designates TRBD2, a call that cannot be tested without DNA. Germline V gene sequence: CDR1 SEHNR, CDR2 FQNEAQ (reference sequence). The CDR3 loop spans 15 amino acids. CDR3 residues: CASSPRVAGAYEQYF. The variable domain in full, completed from reference TRBV7-9 and TRBJ2-7, reads DTGVSQNPRHKITKRGQNVTFRCDPISEHNRLYWYRQTLGQGPEFLTYFQNEAQLEKSRLLSDRFSAERPKGSFSTLEIQRTEQGDSAMYLCASSPRVAGAYEQYFGPGTRLTVT.